This T cell receptor beta chain was captured in a study of blood T cell repertoires in COVID-19. About the study: Acute and convalescent COVID-19 specimens originated in the United States, Italy and Spain. Sample material is recorded as cDNA or gDNA derived from T cells, B-cell-depleted T cells, or PBMCs.

Clinical history as reported by participants underpinned cohort assignment. This CDR3 is 18 amino acids long. Deletions cut 8 bases from V and 0 bases from J, with 23 bases between. CDR1 and CDR2 (germline): LGHDT, YNNKEL (reference sequence). Original data processing: Using reference gene primer amplification, nucleated cell counts were estimated. Sequenced by immunoSEQ multiplex PCR; TCRdb stores in-frame clones only, minus some. That table supplies the V and J calls and clone size; D and trimming were determined from the DNA. The sample carries a few hundred thousand clones, approximately 79% recorded once.

The rearrangement links TRBV3-1 (or the pseudogene TRBV3-2) to TRBJ1-3; no clear D gene. Source material: PBMCs or T cells enriched from blood (not recorded which). The receptor's source is a man in his thirties or forties with acute COVID-19. This CDR3 is CASPPKDGRDTSGNTIYF. The CDR3 DNA follows: TGTGCCAGCCCCCCCAAAGATGGGAGAGATACCTCTGGAAACACCATATATTTT.